This TCR beta chain was observed in a study of cytomegalovirus exposure and HLA in healthy donors. On the study more broadly: The same platform as the roughly 700 first-cohort repertoires was used for the 120 or so validation repertoires, a later analysis reported. Study-level findings and limits: Subsequent analysis found a tendency for first-cohort TCR clusters to co-occur within the 120 or so validation repertoires. A few chains tied to CMV proved CMV antigen-specific in vitro.

A word on this clone: Its antigen is undetermined.

Assay used: immunoSEQ multiplex PCR; TCRdb lists only in-frame clones, some missing. The sample lists roughly 130,000 clones, nearly 90% occurring once. The CDR3 has 14 residues. The germline CDR1 and CDR2 sequences are MNHEY and SMNVEV (reference sequence). Trimming removed 2 bases from V and 1 base from J, with 8 bases in between. The chain links TRBV27 to TRBJ1-1, with D perhaps TRBD1 (5 bases). The origin of this receptor is a man aged 25 to 40 in good health and CMV-seronegative. Material: PBMCs. The CDR3 loop is CASSLQGQNTEAFF. As DNA, the CDR3 is TGTGCCAGCAGTTTACAGGGTCAGAACACTGAAGCTTTCTTT.